These T cell receptor beta chains were read from a single sample in a study of cytomegalovirus exposure and HLA in healthy donors. Profiling relied on immunoSEQ multiplex PCR, and the TCRdb table lists in-frame clones only, not all of them. The sample records approximately 88,000 clones, around four fifths being singletons. The specimen sequenced was PBMCs. The receptors were sampled from a man aged 50 or older in good health and CMV-seropositive. Both conserved end residues are part of each CDR3. Each record gives: CDR3 DNA, CDR3 protein, clone size, D gene, V gene, J gene. D genes are given only for firm matches. Clone size is shown for a subset of rows, as once, few, many or a class of expanded clone.

TGCGCCAGCAGCCCGGACAGGGAGGGCGAAAAACTGTTTTTT	CASSPDREGEKLFF	.	TRBD1	TRBV5-1	TRBJ1-4
TGTGCCAGCAGCACCCCCCGGGCAGGGGATTACGAGCAGTACTTC	CASSTPRAGDYEQYF	.	.	TRBV2	TRBJ2-7
TGTGCCAGCTCACCACCGGGACAGGGGTACAATCAGCCCCAGCATTTT	CASSPPGQGYNQPQHF	.	TRBD1	TRBV18	TRBJ1-5
TGTGCCAGCAGTTTGAAACAGGGTAGCGAGCAGTACTTC	CASSLKQGSEQYF	once	.	TRBV28	TRBJ2-7
TGTTCCAGCAGCCCGACTAGCGGGGGCCGTCCCTACGAGCAGTACTTC	CSSSPTSGGRPYEQYF	.	TRBD2	TRBV7-9	TRBJ2-7
TGTGCCAGCAGTTTTTCTCGGGAGAGGGAAGCTTTCTTT	CASSFSREREAFF	few	.	TRBV7-9	TRBJ1-1
TGTGCCAGCAGGCCGGAGGGGGCCCTGAACACTGAAGCTTTCTTT	CASRPEGALNTEAFF	.	TRBD1	TRBV7-8	TRBJ1-1
TGTGCCAGCAGTTACACGGACAGGGGGAACACTGAAGCTTTCTTT	CASSYTDRGNTEAFF	.	TRBD1	TRBV6-5	TRBJ1-1
TGTGCCAGCAGACCAAACACCTATGGCTACACCTTC	CASRPNTYGYTF	.	.	TRBV28	TRBJ1-2
TGTGCCAGCAGCCCCCGGGACAGGGGCGTCAATCAGCCCCAGCATTTT	CASSPRDRGVNQPQHF	.	TRBD1	TRBV7-2	TRBJ1-5
TGCGCCAGCAGCTTATCCTTAGGACAGGGAACAGATACGCAGTATTTT	CASSLSLGQGTDTQYF	.	TRBD1	TRBV5-1	TRBJ2-3
TGTGCCAGCAGCCCACTCGGACAGGGCAATCAGCCCCAGCATTTT	CASSPLGQGNQPQHF	.	TRBD1	TRBV7-8	TRBJ1-5
TGCAGTCCGCTAGAAGCTTTCTTT	CSPLEAFF	.	.	TRBV20-1	TRBJ1-1
TGTGCCAGCAGTTGGAGCGGGGGCACAGATACGCAGTATTTT	CASSWSGGTDTQYF	.	TRBD2	TRBV6-5	TRBJ2-3
TGCAGCGCTGGGGGGACAGCTAATTCACCCCTCCACTTT	CSAGGTANSPLHF	once	TRBD1	TRBV29-1	TRBJ1-6
TGTGCTAGTGGTTTGGCTACGGGGATGAACACTGAAGCTTTCTTT	CASGLATGMNTEAFF	.	.	TRBV12-5	TRBJ1-1
TGTGCCAGTGCGTATAAGGGGGATAGTCAGCCCCAGCATTTT	CASAYKGDSQPQHF	.	.	TRBV6-6	TRBJ1-5
TGTGCCAGCAGCTTAGGAGTGGGGGGGGAGACCCAGTACTTC	CASSLGVGGETQYF	.	TRBD2	TRBV7-2	TRBJ2-5
TGTGCCAGCAGCCCAGGCGTAACTAATGAAAAACTGTTTTTT	CASSPGVTNEKLFF	.	.	TRBV7-2	TRBJ1-4
TGCGCCAGCAGCCAAGCTCGGCTTTCTTATGACTACCCCTTC	CASSQARLSYDYPF	.	.	TRBV4-3	TRBJ1-2
TGTGCCAGCAGCCAGACCCGACAGGTAGGGTACGAGCAGTACTTC	CASSQTRQVGYEQYF	.	.	TRBV27	TRBJ2-7
TGTGCCTGGAGTTCAGGGGTCGACTATGGCTACACCTTC	CAWSSGVDYGYTF	.	.	TRBV30	TRBJ1-2
TGTGCAAGTCGCATACCCACCTCGACAGGGCCGAGTGAAAAACTGTTTTTT	CASRIPTSTGPSEKLFF	.	.	TRBV12-2	TRBJ1-4
TGTGCCAGCAGATCAACTAGCGGGGGGACCTACGAGCAGTACTTC	CASRSTSGGTYEQYF	.	TRBD2	TRBV11-2	TRBJ2-7
TGTGCCAGCTGGGCAAGCAATCAGCCCCAGCATTTT	CASWASNQPQHF	.	.	TRBV28	TRBJ1-5
TGTGCCAGCTCACAATCGGGGAACACTGAAGCTTTCTTT	CASSQSGNTEAFF	.	.	TRBV18	TRBJ1-1
TGTGCCAGCGCCCGGGGGGCAGGCCCGAGTTCCTACAATGAGCAGTTCTTC	CASARGAGPSSYNEQFF	.	.	TRBV7-2	TRBJ2-1
TGCGCCAGCAGCCAAGTACCGGGGGCTAACTATGGCTACACCTTC	CASSQVPGANYGYTF	.	.	TRBV4-1	TRBJ1-2
TGTGCCAGCAGTTTAGGCAGGGGGCTGGATCAGCCCCAGCATTTT	CASSLGRGLDQPQHF	.	TRBD1	TRBV28	TRBJ1-5
TGTGCCAGCAGCTCCCGGGTTAGGGGGAGCACAGATACGCAGTATTTT	CASSSRVRGSTDTQYF	few	.	TRBV7-2	TRBJ2-3
TGTGCCAGCAGCTTTCAGGGAAGTCAGCCCCAGCATTTT	CASSFQGSQPQHF	.	.	TRBV7-2	TRBJ1-5
TGTGCCAGCAGACCGGGAGTCGGCTTGAACACTGAAGCTTTCTTT	CASRPGVGLNTEAFF	once	.	TRBV6-5	TRBJ1-1
TGTGCCAGCACTTGGGCGGGACAGGATACCTACGAGCAGTACTTC	CASTWAGQDTYEQYF	.	TRBD1	TRBV7-2	TRBJ2-7
TGCGCCAGCAGCTTGGCCGGGCAGGGGGACGGCTACACCTTC	CASSLAGQGDGYTF	.	TRBD1	TRBV5-1	TRBJ1-2
TGTGCCTCCACAGGGACGCCTAACACTGAAGCTTTCTTT	CASTGTPNTEAFF	.	.	TRBV30	TRBJ1-1
TGTGCCAGCAGCCAAGCGGGACTAGCGGGCGCAGATACGCAGTATTTT	CASSQAGLAGADTQYF	.	TRBD2	TRBV4-2	TRBJ2-3
TGTGCCAGCAGCGCCTTCCCGACAGGGGCTAATGAAAAACTGTTTTTT	CASSAFPTGANEKLFF	few	TRBD1	TRBV9	TRBJ1-4
TGTGCCAGCAGCTTAGACAGGACTGAAAAACTGTTTTTT	CASSLDRTEKLFF	few	.	TRBV7-2	TRBJ1-4
TGCAGCGTCCAAGACTTGGGGACACCTAGCACAGATACGCAGTATTTT	CSVQDLGTPSTDTQYF	.	.	TRBV29-1	TRBJ2-3
TGTGCCAGTAGTAGGACAGGGTACTACGAGCAGTACTTC	CASSRTGYYEQYF	.	TRBD1	TRBV19	TRBJ2-7
TGTGCCAGCAGTGAAATGGGACATACCTACGAGCAGTACTTC	CASSEMGHTYEQYF	.	.	TRBV6-1	TRBJ2-7
TGTGCCACACTACTGAGGGTCCCTTATGGCTACACCTTC	CATLLRVPYGYTF	.	.	TRBV28	TRBJ1-2
TGTGCCAGTAGTCCTGACGGAGTCTATGGCTACACCTTC	CASSPDGVYGYTF	few	.	TRBV19	TRBJ1-2
TGTGCCAGCAGTGAACAAGGCAGGGGGCAAGAGACCCAGTACTTC	CASSEQGRGQETQYF	.	TRBD1	TRBV2	TRBJ2-5
TGTGCCAGCAGTGAAGCGCAAAGGGGCGACGAGCAGTACTTC	CASSEAQRGDEQYF	.	.	TRBV6-1	TRBJ2-7
TGTGCCAGAAGCCTGACAGAACAGCCCCAGAATTTT	CARSLTEQPQNF	once	.	TRBV5-3	TRBJ1-5
TGCGCCAGCAGCCAAGAGGGGACTGTGGGTCTAGTGGGATCCACAGATACGCAGTATTTT	CASSQEGTVGLVGSTDTQYF	few	.	TRBV4-1	TRBJ2-3
TGCGCCAGCAGCCCAGCACTGGGGGGGCCCTACGAGCAGTACTTC	CASSPALGGPYEQYF	.	.	TRBV4-1	TRBJ2-7
TGTGCCAGCAGTACCCGATTTGAGGGGGCAGGTGGGGCCAACGTCCTGACTTTC	CASSTRFEGAGGANVLTF	.	TRBD1	TRBV28	TRBJ2-6
TGCGCCAGCAGCTTCGTTCCGGCCACGGGTAATTCACCCCTCCACTTT	CASSFVPATGNSPLHF	few	.	TRBV4-3	TRBJ1-6
TGCGCCAGCAGCCAAGATCCGACAGTGACCTACGAGCAGTACTTC	CASSQDPTVTYEQYF	few	.	TRBV4-1	TRBJ2-7
TGTGCCAGCAGCGTAACGACAGGAGGGAACACTGAAGCTTTCTTT	CASSVTTGGNTEAFF	.	.	TRBV9	TRBJ1-1
TGCGCCAGCAGCCAAACTAGCGGGGGGGCCAACGAGCAGTACTTC	CASSQTSGGANEQYF	few	TRBD2	TRBV4-3	TRBJ2-7
TGTGCCAGCAGCCCCCAGACTGGGGATACGCAGTATTTT	CASSPQTGDTQYF	few	.	TRBV9	TRBJ2-3
TGTGCCTGGAGTAACAGCCTTGAAGCTTTCTTT	CAWSNSLEAFF	once	.	TRBV30	TRBJ1-1
TGTGCCAGCAGCTTATCAGGGTTTGGCTACACCTTC	CASSLSGFGYTF	.	.	TRBV5-6	TRBJ1-2
TGTGCCATCAGTGACAGACTCGGAGCCGGGGGATTAGAGACCCAGTACTTC	CAISDRLGAGGLETQYF	.	.	TRBV10-3	TRBJ2-5